These 22 T cell receptor beta chains share one sample of origin, sequenced in a study of blood T cell repertoires in COVID-19. Clones were sequenced by immunoSEQ multiplex PCR, and TCRdb holds only the in-frame ones, with some missing. The sample consists of nearly 50,000 clones, approximately 90% of them appearing once. Sequenced sample: peripheral blood. The receptor set was obtained from a middle-aged man with active COVID-19.

The chain employs TRBV11-2 and TRBJ2-1, with a tentative D call TRBD2 (7 bases). In germline, CDR1 is SGHAT, CDR2 FQNNGV. The CDR3 covers 14 residues. Trimming stripped 7 bases from V and 7 bases from J, with 17 bases between. CDR3 residues: CASTGEGSRNEQFF. For the CDR3, the DNA is TGTGCCAGCACAGGGGAGGGCAGTCGGAATGAGCAGTTCTTC.

The rearrangement links TRBV15 to TRBJ2-3; a weak D match, TRBD1 (5 bases). Trimming left V 9 bases short and J 0 bases short, with 10 bases between. The CDR3 runs 13 residues. Per the germline V gene, CDR1 is LNHNV and CDR2 is YYDKDF (reference sequence). This CDR3 is CATTVGSTDTQYF. The CDR3 DNA is TGTGCCACGACAGTCGGGAGCACAGATACGCAGTATTTT.

The chain recombines TRBV20-1 with TRBJ2-2; TRBD1 agrees at 7 bases. J gave up 7 bases and V 3 bases, and 14 bases lay outside the gene matches. CDR1 DFQATT and CDR2 SNEGSKA come from the germline V gene (reference sequence). This CDR3 spans 16 amino acids. DNA for the CDR3: TGCAGTGCTAGTGAAACCCGGACAGGTTTCGGCGGGGAGCTGTTTTTT. Translating gives CSASETRTGFGGELFF.

The chain employs TRBV21-1 and TRBJ2-2; TRBD2 is the table's D call and was not checked against the DNA. TRBV21-1 counts as a pseudogene. The length of the CDR3 is 17 residues. The CDR3 nucleotides are TGTGCCAGCAGCCTTCGACTAGCGGGATCGAACACCGGGGAGCTGTTTTTT. Protein sequence: CASSLRLAGSNTGELFF.

This clone appeared a few times. V gene TRBV20-1 combines with J gene TRBJ2-7, with D hard to call. V lost 6 bases and J 3 bases, leaving 6 bases between the germline ends. CDR1 and CDR2 from the germline V gene are DFQATT and SNEGSKA (reference sequence). The CDR3 has 10 residues. Here the CDR3 reads CSAQDYEQYF. The DNA of the CDR3 is TGCAGTGCGCAGGACTACGAGCAGTACTTC.

The chain couples TRBV19 to TRBJ2-7; TRBD1 aligns across 10 bases. V dropped 7 bases and J dropped 5; count of bases not matched to a gene: 5. The germline CDR1 and CDR2 sequences are LNHDA and SQIVND (reference sequence). CDR3 size: 13 residues. The CDR3 region has the DNA TGTGCCAGTATCGGGACAGGGGAGGACGAGCAGTACTTC. As protein: CASIGTGEDEQYF.

The chain joins TRBV14 to TRBJ1-2, with D maybe TRBD1 (5 bases). The germline CDR1 and CDR2 sequences are SGHDN and FVKESK. This CDR3 has 14 residues. Trimming cost V 1 base and J 8 bases, with 14 bases left between them. This CDR3 is CASSQVAAGLGYTF. The CDR3 DNA sequence: TGTGCCAGCAGCCAAGTTGCGGCGGGGCTCGGCTACACCTTC.

The CDR3 DNA is TGTGCCAGCCCCCCCTCGGGACAGGGTAACTTTGAAGCTTTCTTT. Amino acid sequence: CASPPSGQGNFEAFF. The chain couples TRBV28 to TRBJ1-1; TRBD1 agrees at 9 bases. CDR1 and CDR2 from the germline V gene are MDHEN and SYDVKM. The CDR3 sequence is 15 residues long. J was trimmed by 7 bases and V by 8 bases; bases with no gene match: 14.

CDR3 protein: CASSEGGTDTQYF. The CDR3 region has the DNA TGTGCCAGCAGTGAAGGGGGCACAGATACGCAGTATTTT. This chain joins TRBV6-4 and TRBJ2-3; TRBD1 is a possible D gene (5 bases). The CDR3 extends over 13 amino acids. CDR1 MRHNA and CDR2 SNTAGT come from the germline V gene. Deletions cut 3 bases from V and 1 base from J, with 5 bases between.

With regard to this clone: One junction end disagrees with the germline gene, perhaps due to a read error. The V call is TRBV27, the J call TRBJ2-7, with a possible D match to TRBD2 (6 bases). Germline CDR1 MNHEY, CDR2 SMNVEV (reference sequence). The CDR3 has 17 amino acids. CDR3 sequence reads: CASSSLGPAGNSHEQYF. The CDR3 DNA sequence: TGTGCCAGCAGCTCCCTTGGACCGGCGGGGAACTCCCACGAGCAGTACTTC.

This clone has only one observation. The rearrangement uses TRBV11-2 and TRBJ2-1; TRBD2 might be the D (6 bases). Trimming cost V 0 bases and J 9 bases, with 12 bases left between them. CDR3 size: 14 residues. Germline V gene sequence: CDR1 SGHAT, CDR2 FQNNGV. The chain's CDR3 is CASSLDPGRFEQFF. For the CDR3, the DNA is TGTGCCAGCAGCTTAGATCCAGGGAGGTTTGAGCAGTTCTTC. The full variable domain, its missing parts supplied by reference TRBV11-2 and TRBJ2-1, is EAGVAQSPRYKIIEKRQSVAFWCNPISGHATLYWYQQILGQGPKLLIQFQNNGVVDDSQLPKDRFSAERLKGVDSTLKIQPAKLEDSAVYLCASSLDPGRFEQFFGPGTRLTVL.

The V call is TRBV2, the J call TRBJ2-1; TRBD2 aligns across 7 bases. Germline V gene data show CDR1 as SNHLY and CDR2 as FYNNEI. This CDR3 has 15 amino acids. J gave up 5 bases and V 6 bases, and 10 bases lay outside the gene matches. CDR3 sequence reads: CASRIRSGIDNEQFF. The CDR3 bases are TGTGCCAGCAGAATCCGCAGCGGGATTGACAATGAGCAGTTCTTC.

The rearrangement joins TRBV28 to TRBJ1-2; no definite D call. The CDR3 covers 15 residues. V shed 5 bases and J shed 3 bases, with 16 bases lying between them. Per the germline V gene, CDR1 is MDHEN and CDR2 is SYDVKM. The DNA for the CDR3 is TGTGCCAGCAGTCCGAGCGGCCCCGCGGACTATGGCTACACCTTC. Protein product: CASSPSGPADYGYTF.

The genes are TRBV9 and TRBJ2-2, with 9 positions matching TRBD1. Germline V CDR1 and CDR2: SGDLS, YYNGEE. V gave up 5 bases and J gave up 13 bases; unmatched junction bases: 12. The CDR3 spans 14 residues. The CDR3: CASRLFSGTGMLFF. The CDR3 nucleotides read TGTGCCAGCAGATTATTCTCCGGGACAGGGATGCTGTTTTTT.

This clone was seen only a few times. This chain links TRBV7-8 with TRBJ1-2; D perhaps matches TRBD1 (5 bases). The CDR3 covers 16 residues. With 6 bases removed from V and 4 bases from J, the gap between germline ends came to 21 bases. In germline, CDR1 is SGHVS, CDR2 FQNEAQ. CDR3 sequence (DNA): TGTGCCAGCAGTATAGGCACGCAGGGTAACGCCTATGGCTACACCTTC. Its translation is CASSIGTQGNAYGYTF.

This chain connects TRBV27 to TRBJ1-5; D is unresolved. CDR1 is MNHEY, CDR2 SMNVEV, per germline (reference sequence). V lost 2 bases and J lost 12, with 17 bases in between. The CDR3 sequence is 14 residues long. CDR3 protein: CASSLTGLDLLQHF. CDR3 sequence (DNA): TGTGCCAGCAGTTTAACGGGTCTCGATCTGCTCCAGCATTTT.

The genes are TRBV3-1 (or the pseudogene TRBV3-2) and TRBJ2-5, with D perhaps TRBD1 (6 bases). From germline, CDR1 is LGHDT and CDR2 YNNKEL (reference sequence). This CDR3 region has 16 residues. V lost 3 bases to trimming and J lost 2 bases, with 16 bases between them. CDR3 in DNA: TGTGCCAGCAGCCAGGAACCCGGACAGAAACAAGAGACCCAGTACTTC. Its protein is CASSQEPGQKQETQYF.

The rearrangement links TRBV30 to TRBJ2-1, with D possibly being TRBD1 (6 bases). Germline V gives CDR1 GTSNPN, CDR2 SVGIG (reference sequence). This CDR3 is built from 14 residues. Trimming took 1 base from V and 3 from J, leaving 10 bases between them. CDR3 DNA sequence: TGTGCCTGGAGTGGTGGGGGCCTCTACAATGAGCAGTTCTTC. Amino acid sequence: CAWSGGGLYNEQFF.

The chain joins TRBV27 to TRBJ1-2; D is uncertain. The V gene lost 7 bases and the J gene lost 0 bases, with 15 bases spanning the gap. The germline V gene encodes CDR1 MNHEY and CDR2 SMNVEV (reference sequence). The CDR3 covers 15 residues. CDR3 sequence (DNA): TGTGCCAGCAAGTCGGACGGACTATCTAACTATGGCTACACCTTC. This encodes CASKSDGLSNYGYTF.

The chain couples TRBV30 to TRBJ1-1; TRBD1 aligns across 7 bases. The CDR3 sequence is 12 residues long. Germline V gene lookup returns CDR1 GTSNPN and CDR2 SVGIG (reference sequence). V lost 4 bases, J lost 5 bases, and 4 bases stayed unmatched. This chain's CDR3 is CAWNRGQTEAFF. The CDR3 DNA reads as TGTGCCTGGAATAGGGGGCAAACTGAAGCTTTCTTT.

The gene calls are TRBV7-3 and TRBJ2-3; 16 bases line up with TRBD2. The CDR3 runs 16 residues. In germline, CDR1 is SGHTA, CDR2 FQGTGA. Losses at the gene ends were 5 bases for V and 4 bases for J; bases not matched to a gene: 3. CDR3 sequence: CASSQGLAGGADTQYF. CDR3 DNA: TGTGCCAGCAGCCAGGGACTAGCGGGAGGGGCAGATACGCAGTATTTT.

The CDR3 region has the DNA TGTGCTAGTGGTCCTGGGGGGACAGGTAGAACAAGCAATCAGCCCCAGCATTTT. Translation gives CASGPGGTGRTSNQPQHF. This chain uses TRBV12-5 with TRBJ1-5, with 8 bases fitting TRBD1. V was clipped by 5 bases and J by 1 base; unmatched bases: 13. The CDR3 is 18 amino acids. Germline V gives CDR1 LGHNT, CDR2 FRNRAP.